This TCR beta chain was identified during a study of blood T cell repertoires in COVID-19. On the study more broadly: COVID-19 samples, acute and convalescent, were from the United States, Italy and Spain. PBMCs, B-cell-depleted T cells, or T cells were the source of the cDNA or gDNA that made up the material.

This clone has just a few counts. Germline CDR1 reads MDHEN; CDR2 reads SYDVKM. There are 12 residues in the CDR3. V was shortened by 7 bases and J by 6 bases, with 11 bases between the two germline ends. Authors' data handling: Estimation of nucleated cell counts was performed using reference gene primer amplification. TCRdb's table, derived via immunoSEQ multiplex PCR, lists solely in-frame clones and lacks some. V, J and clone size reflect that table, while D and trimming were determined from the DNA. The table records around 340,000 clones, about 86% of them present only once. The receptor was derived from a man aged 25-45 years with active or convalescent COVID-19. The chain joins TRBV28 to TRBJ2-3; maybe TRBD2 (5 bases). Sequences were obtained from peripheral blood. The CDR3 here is CASTDFGDTQYF. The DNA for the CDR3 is TGTGCCAGCACGGACTTCGGCGATACGCAGTATTTT.